One and the same sample provided the 12 T cell receptor beta chains below, sequenced in a study of T cell repertoires in cytomegalovirus infection. These receptors lack a known antigen. TCRdb reanalysed the reads using MiXCR and keeps one entry per CDR3 protein. The table lists about a million distinct CDR3 sequences, around 31% of them singletons. This sample comprised cultured CD8+ T cells from PBMCs, obtained from culture after CMV antigen stimulation. These receptors all come from a human donor in good health (CMV status not recorded). Some clones in this sample may be carry-over from other donors' samples.

The chain employs TRBV4-1 and TRBJ1-2; TRBD1 is a possible D gene (5 bases). The CDR3 loop spans 17 amino acids. Looked up from germline, CDR1 is MGHRA and CDR2 is YSYEKL. V was clipped by 0 bases and J by 4 bases, with 18 bases between them. The CDR3: CASSQDSGGRDLYGYTF. The CDR3 nucleotides read TGCGCCAGCAGCCAAGATAGTGGCGGACGGGACCTCTATGGCTACACCTTC.

This clonotype was counted ten times or more. The V gene is TRBV11-2, the J gene TRBJ1-2; no definite D call. This CDR3 has 15 residues. V was clipped by 1 base and J by 5 bases, with 14 bases between them. Germline V gene data show CDR1 as SGHAT and CDR2 as FQNNGV. CDR3 coding DNA: TGTGCCAGCAGCTTAGTTGGAGTTTTAAGATATGGCTACACCTTC. This codes for CASSLVGVLRYGYTF.

V gene TRBV27 combines with J gene TRBJ2-7; D is ambiguous. Looked up from germline, CDR1 is MNHEY and CDR2 is SMNVEV (reference sequence). The CDR3 runs 14 residues. V was cut by 3 bases and J by 3 bases, with 12 bases left in between. The CDR3 DNA follows: TGTGCCAGCAGTTTTGGTCAAACGGGCTACGAGCAGTACTTC. It translates to CASSFGQTGYEQYF.

The chain uses TRBV2 and TRBJ2-3; D tentatively reads TRBD1 or TRBD2 (5 bases each). CDR1 and CDR2 from the germline V gene are SNHLY and FYNNEI. Trimming removed 6 bases at V and 6 bases at J, with 19 bases between. The CDR3 totals 15 residues. DNA for the CDR3: TGTGCCAGCAGGGGGACGGTGGGTGAGGTTGATACGCAGTATTTT. Amino acids: CASRGTVGEVDTQYF. Complete variable domain (other parts from reference TRBV2 and TRBJ2-3): EPEVTQTPSHQVTQMGQEVILRCVPISNHLYFYWYRQILGQKVEFLVSFYNNEISEKSEIFDDQFSVERPDGSNFTLKIRSTKLEDSAMYFCASRGTVGEVDTQYFGPGTRLTVL.

V and J are TRBV18 and TRBJ1-1; no reliable D call. Trimming left V 1 base short and J 10 bases short, with 16 bases between. The CDR3 runs to 14 residues. Germline assignment: CDR1 KGHSH and CDR2 LQKENI. Written as DNA, the CDR3 is TGTGCCAGCTCACCACGAGCAGACCCCCAGACAGCTTTCTTT. Amino acids: CASSPRADPQTAFF.

The chain has TRBV20-1 and TRBJ2-1; 9 nucleotides align to TRBD1. Germline CDR1 DFQATT, CDR2 SNEGSKA (reference sequence). The CDR3 is 14 residues long. Germline trimming cut 6 bases from V and 0 bases from J; bases unmatched to any gene: 3. The CDR3 bases are TGCAGTGCACCGGGACAGGGCTCCTACAATGAGCAGTTCTTC. Translating it yields CSAPGQGSYNEQFF.

J is TRBJ2-7 and V is TRBV11-1; D is perhaps TRBD1 (5 bases). CDR3 length: 17 amino acids. The V end lost 2 bases, the J end lost 3 bases, and 20 bases lay between the germline ends. Per germline, CDR1 SGHAT and CDR2 FQDESV (reference sequence). The CDR3 region is CASSLNLQGSLVYEQYF. In DNA, the CDR3 is TGTGCCAGCAGCTTAAATCTTCAGGGAAGTCTCGTCTACGAGCAGTACTTC.

This chain joins TRBV7-4 and TRBJ2-5, with TRBD2 identical over 9 bases. The V gene end was trimmed by 5 bases and the J gene end by 0 bases; junction bases not matched to a gene: 1. The CDR3 is made up of 14 amino acids. Germline CDR1 is SGHVT and CDR2 is SQSDAQ. Here the CDR3 DNA reads TGTGCCAGCAGCAGACTAGCGGACCAAGAGACCCAGTACTTC. Translation: CASSRLADQETQYF.

V usage is TRBV12-3 or TRBV12-4 and J usage is TRBJ2-1, with 9 bases aligning to TRBD2. The ends lost 4 bases at V and 7 bases at J; junction bases unmatched: 8. This CDR3 region has 15 residues. The CDR3 region is CASSSGTSSGNEQFF. The CDR3 DNA follows: TGTGCCAGCAGTTCCGGGACTAGCTCGGGAAATGAGCAGTTCTTC.

The CDR3 bases are TGTGCCAGCAGCCCTGGCGGGCAAGTATACACCGGGGAGCTGTTTTTT. Its translation: CASSPGGQVYTGELFF. This sequence joins TRBV4-2 and TRBJ2-2; perhaps TRBD2 as D (5 bases). Germline V gives CDR1 LGHNA, CDR2 YNFKEQ. The V end was cut by 4 bases, the J end by 3 bases, with 15 bases between. This CDR3 has 16 residues.

The chain carries TRBV14 and TRBJ1-1, with D maybe TRBD1 (5 bases). Germline assignment: CDR1 SGHDN and CDR2 FVKESK. With 4 bases removed from V and 1 base from J, the gap between germline ends came to 28 bases. CDR3 length: 20 amino acids. As DNA, the CDR3 is TGTGCCAGCAGCCCACCACACTGGGATCCGGGTCCAGGGTCGAACACTGAAGCTTTCTTT. Encoded protein: CASSPPHWDPGPGSNTEAFF.

Many counts were recorded for this clonotype. The chain employs TRBV7-8 and TRBJ2-5; D is ambiguous. CDR1 is SGHVS, CDR2 FQNEAQ, per germline. The ends were cut back, 5 bases at V and 1 base at J, with 14 bases in the middle. This CDR3 has 15 amino acids. The DNA for the CDR3 is TGTGCCAGCAGCCAAATAGGAGTCGCCCAAGAGACCCAGTACTTC. It specifies CASSQIGVAQETQYF.